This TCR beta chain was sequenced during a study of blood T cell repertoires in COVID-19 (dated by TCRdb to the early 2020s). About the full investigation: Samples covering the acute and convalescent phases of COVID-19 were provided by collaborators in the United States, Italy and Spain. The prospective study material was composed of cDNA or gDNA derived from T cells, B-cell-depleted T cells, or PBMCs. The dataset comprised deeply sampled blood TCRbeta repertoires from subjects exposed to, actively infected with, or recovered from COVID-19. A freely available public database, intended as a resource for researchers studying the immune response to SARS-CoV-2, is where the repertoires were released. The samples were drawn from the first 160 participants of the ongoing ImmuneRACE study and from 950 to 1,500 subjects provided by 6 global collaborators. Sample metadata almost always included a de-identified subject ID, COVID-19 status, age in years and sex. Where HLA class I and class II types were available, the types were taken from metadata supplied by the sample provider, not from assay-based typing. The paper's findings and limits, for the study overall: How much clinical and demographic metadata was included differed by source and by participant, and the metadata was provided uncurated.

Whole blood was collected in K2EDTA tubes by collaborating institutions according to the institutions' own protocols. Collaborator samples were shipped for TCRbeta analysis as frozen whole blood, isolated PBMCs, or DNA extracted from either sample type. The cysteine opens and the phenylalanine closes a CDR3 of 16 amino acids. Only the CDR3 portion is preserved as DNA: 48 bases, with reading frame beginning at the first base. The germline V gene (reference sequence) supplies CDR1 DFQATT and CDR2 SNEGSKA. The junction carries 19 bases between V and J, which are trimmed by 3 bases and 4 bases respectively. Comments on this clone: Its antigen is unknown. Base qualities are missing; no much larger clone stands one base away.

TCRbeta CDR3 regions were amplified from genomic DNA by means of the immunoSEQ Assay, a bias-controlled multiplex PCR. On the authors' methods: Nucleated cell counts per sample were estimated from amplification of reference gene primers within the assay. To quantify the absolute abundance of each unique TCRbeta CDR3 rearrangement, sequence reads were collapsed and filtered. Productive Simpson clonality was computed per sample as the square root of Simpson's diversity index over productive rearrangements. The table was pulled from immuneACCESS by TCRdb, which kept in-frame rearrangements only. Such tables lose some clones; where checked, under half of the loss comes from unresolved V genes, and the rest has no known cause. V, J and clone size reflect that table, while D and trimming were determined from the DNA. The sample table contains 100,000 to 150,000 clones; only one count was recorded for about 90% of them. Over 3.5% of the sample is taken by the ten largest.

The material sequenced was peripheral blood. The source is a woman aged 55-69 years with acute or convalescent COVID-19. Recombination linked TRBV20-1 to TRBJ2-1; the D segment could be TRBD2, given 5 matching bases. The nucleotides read TGCAGTGCTAGTGCCCCTAGCTCCCCCTCTTACAATGAGCAGTTCTTC. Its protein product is CSASAPSSPSYNEQFF.